The 12 T cell receptor beta chains reported below all come from one sample, sequenced in a study of T cell changes during pregnancy in multiple sclerosis. Data came from immunoSEQ multiplex PCR; TCRdb stores just in-frame clones and leaves some out. The sample yields under 90,000 clones, approximately 90% seen once. The starting material was peripheral blood, obtained in the second trimester of pregnancy. The receptors were gathered from a female donor in good health, enrolled as a control in a pregnancy study.

The chain carries TRBV18 and TRBJ2-7; D gene uncertain. Germline values: CDR1 KGHSH, CDR2 LQKENI. The CDR3 is 13 residues long. Trimming took 1 base from V and 4 from J, leaving 8 bases between them. CDR3 sequence reads: CASSPRDGYEQYF. The CDR3 DNA sequence: TGTGCCAGCTCACCACGAGACGGGTACGAGCAGTACTTC.

CDR3 region: CAITTSRGYGYTF. The CDR3 DNA follows: TGTGCCATCACCACATCCCGCGGCTATGGCTACACCTTC. V and J are TRBV10-3 and TRBJ1-2, with D hard to call. The length of the CDR3 is 13 residues. V was pared by 7 bases and J by 4 bases, with 13 bases between. The germline V gene has CDR1 ENHRY and CDR2 SYGVKD.

This clone was detected only once. The genes are TRBV2 and TRBJ2-3, with 7 bases lining up with TRBD2. The germline V gene encodes CDR1 SNHLY and CDR2 FYNNEI. This CDR3 region has 15 residues. V lost 7 bases, J lost 2 bases, and 9 bases stayed unmatched. The CDR3 region is CASTWASGFTDTQYF. In nucleotides, the CDR3 is TGTGCCAGCACCTGGGCTAGCGGTTTCACAGATACGCAGTATTTT.

The CDR3 DNA follows: TGCGCCAGCAGCCAAGGGGTAGCGGCCAACACCGGGGAGCTGTTTTTT. It encodes CASSQGVAANTGELFF. The chain couples TRBV4-1 to TRBJ2-2; D is perhaps TRBD2 (6 bases). Germline assignment: CDR1 MGHRA and CDR2 YSYEKL. The CDR3 has 16 amino acids. V was cut by 1 base and J by 2 bases, with 11 bases left in between.

The V gene is TRBV5-1, the J gene TRBJ2-1, with 8 bases that match TRBD1. Germline assignment: CDR1 SGHRS and CDR2 YFSETQ. The CDR3 loop spans 14 amino acids. With 4 bases clipped from V and 6 bases from J, the junction kept 6 bases outside the gene matches. CDR3 in amino acids: CASSPQQGVNEQFF. In DNA form, the CDR3 reads TGCGCCAGCAGCCCACAACAGGGGGTCAATGAGCAGTTCTTC.

CDR3 loop: CASSEAWDSLLDQPQHF. DNA for the CDR3: TGTGCCAGCAGTGAAGCTTGGGACAGCTTATTAGATCAGCCCCAGCATTTT. This chain links TRBV6-1 with TRBJ1-5; the match to TRBD1 covers 7 bases. There are 17 residues in the CDR3. After removal of 0 bases from V and 5 bases from J, the junction contained 10 bases not matched to a gene. The germline V gene encodes CDR1 MNHNS and CDR2 SASEGT.

CDR3 sequence: CASSLGFGREGETQYF. Written as DNA, the CDR3 is TGTGCCAGCAGCTTAGGTTTCGGCAGGGAGGGAGAGACCCAGTACTTC. The rearrangement uses TRBV5-5 and TRBJ2-5; 7 bases map to TRBD2. The CDR3 extends over 16 amino acids. Trimming cost V 2 bases and J 4 bases; bases outside gene matches: 11. Germline loops: CDR1 SGHKS, CDR2 YYEKEE (reference sequence).

This clone occurred a few times. The chain is built from TRBV27 and TRBJ1-1; no clear D. This CDR3 is 13 amino acids long. The V gene lost 5 bases and the J gene lost 1 base, with 8 bases spanning the gap. The germline gives CDR1 MNHEY, CDR2 SMNVEV (reference sequence). CDR3 nucleotide sequence: TGTGCCAGCAGTATAACAGCGAACACTGAAGCTTTCTTT. Protein product: CASSITANTEAFF.

This clone has just one count. V and J are TRBV7-8 and TRBJ1-2; 9 positions agree with TRBD1. This CDR3 is built from 14 residues. The junction had 2 bases not matched to a gene; V was cut back by 1 base and J by 5 bases. The germline V gene has CDR1 SGHVS and CDR2 FQNEAQ. The CDR3 DNA follows: TGTGCCAGCAGCTTAGGGGGACAGGGATATGGCTACACCTTC. It specifies CASSLGGQGYGYTF.

J is TRBJ2-5 and V is TRBV7-9; D remains ambiguous. Germline V gives CDR1 SEHNR, CDR2 FQNEAQ (reference sequence). The CDR3 loop spans 12 amino acids. The V end lost 6 bases, the J end lost 2 bases, and 7 bases lay between the germline ends. The CDR3 sequence: CASRQQQETQYF. The CDR3, as DNA: TGTGCCAGCAGACAACAGCAAGAGACCCAGTACTTC.

CDR3 DNA: TGTGCCAGCAGCCCAGGTGGATCAGGGACTAGCGGAGCCTACAATGAGCAGTTCTTC. It specifies CASSPGGSGTSGAYNEQFF. The V call is TRBV11-3, the J call TRBJ2-1; 11 bases are shared with TRBD2. Germline CDR1 reads SGHNT; CDR2 reads YENEEA. This CDR3 has 19 amino acids. Losses at the gene ends were 5 bases for V and 2 bases for J; bases not matched to a gene: 14.

The chain joins TRBV11-2 to TRBJ2-1, with 8 bases matching TRBD2. This CDR3 has 15 amino acids. Germline V lookup: CDR1 SGHAT, CDR2 FQNNGV. The V gene end was trimmed by 7 bases and the J gene end by 2 bases; junction bases not matched to a gene: 7. In nucleotides, the CDR3 is TGTGCCAGCACCAAGGGAGCGGGAGCCTACAATGAGCAGTTCTTC. It yields the protein CASTKGAGAYNEQFF.